This T cell receptor (beta chain) was found in a study of shared T cell receptors in the human thymus. The CDR3 runs 14 residues. V trimming: 6 bases; J trimming: 8 bases; junction bases outside the gene matches: 10. Germline assignment: CDR1 MNHEY and CDR2 SVGAGI. Only in-frame clones appear in the TCRdb table, and some are missing; sequencing was by immunoSEQ multiplex PCR. Of roughly 700,000 clones listed, more than 75% are singletons. These sequences were also reported in another study, on human thymus T cells. That report notes: Immunologically healthy infants in Finland undergoing congenital heart defect surgery were the donors. The source of the thymus tissue was resections taken during corrective heart surgery. A high degree of thymic repertoire overlap among unrelated individuals was reported in related research.

V usage is TRBV6-5 and J usage is TRBJ2-1; TRBD2 matches at 7 bases. Sample: thymocytes. This receptor was obtained from a boy under two years old with a congenital heart defect. CDR3 sequence reads: CASRPGLGNDEQFF. The CDR3 bases are TGTGCCAGCAGACCCGGACTAGGTAACGATGAGCAGTTCTTC.